In its sample, the clone carrying this T cell receptor (beta chain) ranks as large. Antigen unknown. Other DNA sequences in the same sample also yield this CDR3. The germline CDR1 and CDR2 sequences are MNHEY and SMNVEV (reference sequence). CDR3 length equals 15 residues. Trimming cost V 5 bases and J 1 base; bases outside gene matches: 5. The data originate from a study of cytomegalovirus exposure and HLA in healthy donors. PCR amplification relied on 60 Vbeta primers (plus 13 Jbeta primers). This table comes from immunoSEQ multiplex PCR, and its TCRdb copy is limited to in-frame clones, with some not included. The sample consists of some 120,000 clones, about 9.4% of them appearing once. Overall study findings and caveats: It was assumed in the presence/absence analyses that sequencing depth was roughly uniform across donors.

The source is a woman in her forties in good health and CMV-seropositive. What was sequenced was PBMCs. The chain employs TRBV27 and TRBJ1-1; 9 bases line up with TRBD1. The CDR3 loop is CASSTGQGENTEAFF. CDR3 DNA sequence: TGTGCCAGCAGTACGGGACAGGGAGAGAACACTGAAGCTTTCTTT.